The clone carrying this T cell receptor (beta chain) was seen at least ten times. Its target is not known. This sample stems from a study of regulatory T cells in long-lasting Graves disease. General study points: Investigators studied peripheral blood only, not thyroid tissue. TRBV28, TRBJ1-2 and TRBJ2-5 emerged as the favored segments in persistent disease.

TCR beta libraries were built with iRepertoire HTBI primers and Arm-PCR of CDR3 regions. TCRdb called the multiplex PCR reads again in MiXCR, with one record for every CDR3 protein. The profile shows 450,000 to 650,000 distinct CDR3 sequences, 15% to 20% of them singletons. The V end lost 7 bases, the J end lost 0 bases, and 13 bases lay between the germline ends. The CDR3 consists of 14 residues. Germline loops: CDR1 MNHNS, CDR2 SASEGT. Time point in this sample: newly diagnosed GD, antithyroid drugs for less than 3 months. Extracted RNA from PBMCs served as the source of the TCR library. These same records also appear under a second study, on T cells in Graves' hyperthyroidism and ophthalmopathy.

The source material was peripheral blood mononuclear cells (PBMCs), sampled at new diagnosis, from a patient treated with antithyroid drugs. The genes are TRBV6-1 and TRBJ2-7; D perhaps matches TRBD2 (5 bases). The receptor's source is a middle-aged woman with Graves disease. CDR3 amino acids: CASTRTVSSYEQYF. In DNA, the CDR3 is TGTGCCAGCACTCGGACTGTGAGCTCCTACGAGCAGTACTTC.